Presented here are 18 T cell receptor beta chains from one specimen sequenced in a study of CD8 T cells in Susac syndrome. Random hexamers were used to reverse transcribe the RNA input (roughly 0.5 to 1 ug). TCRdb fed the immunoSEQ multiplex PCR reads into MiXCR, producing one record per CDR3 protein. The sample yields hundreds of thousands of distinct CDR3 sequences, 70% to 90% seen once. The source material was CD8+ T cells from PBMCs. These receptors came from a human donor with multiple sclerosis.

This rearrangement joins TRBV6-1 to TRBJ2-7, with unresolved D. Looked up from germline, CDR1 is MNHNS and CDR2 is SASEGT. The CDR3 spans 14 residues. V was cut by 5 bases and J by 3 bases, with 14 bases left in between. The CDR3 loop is CASSHARASYEQYF. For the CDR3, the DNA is TGTGCCAGCAGTCACGCCCGGGCCAGCTACGAGCAGTACTTC.

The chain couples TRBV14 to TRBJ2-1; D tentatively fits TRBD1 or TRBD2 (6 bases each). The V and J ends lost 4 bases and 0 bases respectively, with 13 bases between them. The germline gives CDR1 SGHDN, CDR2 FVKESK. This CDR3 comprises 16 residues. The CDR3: CASSPPGAVSYNEQFF. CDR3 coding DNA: TGTGCCAGCAGCCCTCCGGGGGCGGTCTCCTACAATGAGCAGTTCTTC.

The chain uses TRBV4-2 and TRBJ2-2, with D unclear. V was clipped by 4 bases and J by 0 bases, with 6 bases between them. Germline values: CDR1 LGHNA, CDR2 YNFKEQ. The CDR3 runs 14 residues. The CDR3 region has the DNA TGTGCCAGCAGCCCTTACGCGAACACCGGGGAGCTGTTTTTT. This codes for CASSPYANTGELFF.

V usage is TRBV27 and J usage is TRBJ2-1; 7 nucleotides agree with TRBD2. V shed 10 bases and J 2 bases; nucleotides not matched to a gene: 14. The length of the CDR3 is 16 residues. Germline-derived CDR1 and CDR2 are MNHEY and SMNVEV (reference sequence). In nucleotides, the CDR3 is TGTGCCACCAAACACGGGTCGGGAGGCACCTACAATGAGCAGTTCTTC. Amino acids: CATKHGSGGTYNEQFF.

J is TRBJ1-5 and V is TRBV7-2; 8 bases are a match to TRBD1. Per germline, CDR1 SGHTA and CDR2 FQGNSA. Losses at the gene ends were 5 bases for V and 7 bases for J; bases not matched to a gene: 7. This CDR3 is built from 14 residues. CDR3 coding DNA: TGTGCCAGCAGCGTGGACAGGGTAAAACAGCCCCAGCATTTT. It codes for CASSVDRVKQPQHF.

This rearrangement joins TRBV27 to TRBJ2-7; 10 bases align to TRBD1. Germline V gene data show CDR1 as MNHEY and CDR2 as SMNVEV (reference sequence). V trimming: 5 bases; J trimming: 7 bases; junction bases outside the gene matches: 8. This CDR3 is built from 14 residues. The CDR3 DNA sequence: TGTGCCAGCAGTCGAGGGACAGGGGTCCGGGAGCAGTACTTC. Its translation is CASSRGTGVREQYF.

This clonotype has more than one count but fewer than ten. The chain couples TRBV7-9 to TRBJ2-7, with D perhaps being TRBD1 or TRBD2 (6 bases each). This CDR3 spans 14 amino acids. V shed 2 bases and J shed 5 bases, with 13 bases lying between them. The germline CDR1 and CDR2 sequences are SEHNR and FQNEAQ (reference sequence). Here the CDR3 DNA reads TGTGCCAGCAGCTTACTACAGGAGGGGGACGAGCAGTACTTC. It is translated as CASSLLQEGDEQYF.

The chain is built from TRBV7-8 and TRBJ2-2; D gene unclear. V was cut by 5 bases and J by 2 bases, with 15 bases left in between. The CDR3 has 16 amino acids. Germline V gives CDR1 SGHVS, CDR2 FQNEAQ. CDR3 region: CASSSLSGVNTGELFF. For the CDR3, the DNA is TGTGCCAGCAGCAGCCTTTCCGGAGTTAACACCGGGGAGCTGTTTTTT.

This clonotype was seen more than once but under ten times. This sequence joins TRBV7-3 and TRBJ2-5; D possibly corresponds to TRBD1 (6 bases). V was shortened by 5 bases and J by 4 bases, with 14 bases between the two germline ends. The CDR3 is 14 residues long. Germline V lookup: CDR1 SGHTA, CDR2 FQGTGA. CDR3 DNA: TGTGCCAGCAGCCATGGGGGCGCGGGAGAGACCCAGTACTTC. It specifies CASSHGGAGETQYF.

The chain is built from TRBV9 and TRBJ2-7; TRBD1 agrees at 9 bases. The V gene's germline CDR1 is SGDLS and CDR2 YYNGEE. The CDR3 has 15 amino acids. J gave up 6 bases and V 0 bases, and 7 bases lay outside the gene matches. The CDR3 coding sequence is TGTGCCAGCAGCGTAGCAGGGACAGGGATTCCCGAGCAGTACTTC. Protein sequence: CASSVAGTGIPEQYF.

In nucleotides, the CDR3 is TGTGCCAGCAGCCACGACTATGGCTACACCTTC. Translated, it gives CASSHDYGYTF. The J gene is TRBJ1-2, the V gene TRBV16; the D is unclear. The ends were cut back, 3 bases at V and 3 bases at J, with 2 bases in the middle. Per the germline V gene, CDR1 is KGHSY and CDR2 is FQNENV. There are 11 residues in the CDR3. Full variable domain (rest looked up from reference TRBV16 and TRBJ1-2): GEEVAQTPKHLVRGEGQKAKLYCAPIKGHSYVFWYQQVLKNEFKFLISFQNENVFDETGMPKERFSAKCLPNSPCSLEIQATKLEDSAVYFCASSHDYGYTFGSGTRLTVV.

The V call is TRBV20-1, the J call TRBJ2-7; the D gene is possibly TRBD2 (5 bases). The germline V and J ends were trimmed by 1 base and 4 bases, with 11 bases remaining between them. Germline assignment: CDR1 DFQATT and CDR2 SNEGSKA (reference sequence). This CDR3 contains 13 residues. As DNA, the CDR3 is TGCAGTGCTAGAGCGGTGGACTCTTACGAGCAGTACTTC. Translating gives CSARAVDSYEQYF.

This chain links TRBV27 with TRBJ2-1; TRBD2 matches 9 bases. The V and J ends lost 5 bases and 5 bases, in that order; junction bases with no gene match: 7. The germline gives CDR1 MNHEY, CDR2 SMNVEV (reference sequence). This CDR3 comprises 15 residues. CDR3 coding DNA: TGTGCCAGCAGTCGAAGCGGGAGGCGAAACAATGAGCAGTTCTTC. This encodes CASSRSGRRNNEQFF.

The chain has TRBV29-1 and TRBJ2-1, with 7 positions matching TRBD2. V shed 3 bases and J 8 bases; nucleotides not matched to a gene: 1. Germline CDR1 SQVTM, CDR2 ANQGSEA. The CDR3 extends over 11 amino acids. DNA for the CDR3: TGCAGCGTTGAGGGAGGGGATGAGCAGTTCTTC. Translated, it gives CSVEGGDEQFF.

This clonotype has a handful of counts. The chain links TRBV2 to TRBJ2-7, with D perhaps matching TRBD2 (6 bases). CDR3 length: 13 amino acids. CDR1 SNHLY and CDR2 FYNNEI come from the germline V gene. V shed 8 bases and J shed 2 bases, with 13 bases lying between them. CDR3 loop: CASRRGAAYEQYF. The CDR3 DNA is TGTGCCAGCCGGAGGGGCGCCGCCTACGAGCAGTACTTC.

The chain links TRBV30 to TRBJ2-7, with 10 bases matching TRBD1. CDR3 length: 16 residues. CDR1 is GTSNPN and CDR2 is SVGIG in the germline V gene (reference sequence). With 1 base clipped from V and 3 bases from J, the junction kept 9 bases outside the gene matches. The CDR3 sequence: CAWSDHRDRGHYEQYF. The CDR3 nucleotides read TGTGCCTGGAGTGACCACCGGGACAGGGGCCACTACGAGCAGTACTTC.

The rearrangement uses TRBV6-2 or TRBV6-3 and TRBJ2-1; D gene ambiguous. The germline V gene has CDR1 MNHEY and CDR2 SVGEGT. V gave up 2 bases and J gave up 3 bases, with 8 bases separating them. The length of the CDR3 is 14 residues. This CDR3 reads CASSYVRLYNEQFF. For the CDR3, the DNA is TGTGCCAGCAGTTACGTGCGTCTCTACAATGAGCAGTTCTTC.

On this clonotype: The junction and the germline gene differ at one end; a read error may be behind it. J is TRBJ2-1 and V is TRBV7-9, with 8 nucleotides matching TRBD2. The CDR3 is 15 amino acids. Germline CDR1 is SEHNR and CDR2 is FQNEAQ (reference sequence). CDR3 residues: CASSLSSGSYSEQFF. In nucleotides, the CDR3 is TGTGCCAGCAGCTTATCTAGCGGGTCCTACAGTGAGCAGTTCTTC. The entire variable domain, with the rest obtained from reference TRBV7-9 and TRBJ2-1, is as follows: DTGVSQNPRHKITKRGQNVTFRCDPISEHNRLYWYRQTLGQGPEFLTYFQNEAQLEKSRLLSDRFSAERPKGSFSTLEIQRTEQGDSAMYLCASSLSSGSYSEQFFGPGTRLTVL.